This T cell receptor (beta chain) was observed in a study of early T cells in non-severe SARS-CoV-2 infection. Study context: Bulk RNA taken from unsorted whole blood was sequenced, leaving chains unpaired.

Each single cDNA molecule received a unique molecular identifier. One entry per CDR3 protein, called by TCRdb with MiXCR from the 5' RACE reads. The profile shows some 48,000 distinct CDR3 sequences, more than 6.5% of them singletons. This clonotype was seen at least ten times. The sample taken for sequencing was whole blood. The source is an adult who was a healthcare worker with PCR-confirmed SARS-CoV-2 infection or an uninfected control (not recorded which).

CDR3 coding DNA: TGTGCCTGGACAAAAGGGACAGGGGAAGGCTACACCTTC. This encodes CAWTKGTGEGYTF. V gene TRBV30 combines with J gene TRBJ1-2, with TRBD1 matching 10 bases. Germline CDR1 and CDR2: GTSNPN and SVGIG (reference sequence). CDR3 size: 13 residues. V lost 4 bases and J lost 8; bases outside the gene matches: 7.